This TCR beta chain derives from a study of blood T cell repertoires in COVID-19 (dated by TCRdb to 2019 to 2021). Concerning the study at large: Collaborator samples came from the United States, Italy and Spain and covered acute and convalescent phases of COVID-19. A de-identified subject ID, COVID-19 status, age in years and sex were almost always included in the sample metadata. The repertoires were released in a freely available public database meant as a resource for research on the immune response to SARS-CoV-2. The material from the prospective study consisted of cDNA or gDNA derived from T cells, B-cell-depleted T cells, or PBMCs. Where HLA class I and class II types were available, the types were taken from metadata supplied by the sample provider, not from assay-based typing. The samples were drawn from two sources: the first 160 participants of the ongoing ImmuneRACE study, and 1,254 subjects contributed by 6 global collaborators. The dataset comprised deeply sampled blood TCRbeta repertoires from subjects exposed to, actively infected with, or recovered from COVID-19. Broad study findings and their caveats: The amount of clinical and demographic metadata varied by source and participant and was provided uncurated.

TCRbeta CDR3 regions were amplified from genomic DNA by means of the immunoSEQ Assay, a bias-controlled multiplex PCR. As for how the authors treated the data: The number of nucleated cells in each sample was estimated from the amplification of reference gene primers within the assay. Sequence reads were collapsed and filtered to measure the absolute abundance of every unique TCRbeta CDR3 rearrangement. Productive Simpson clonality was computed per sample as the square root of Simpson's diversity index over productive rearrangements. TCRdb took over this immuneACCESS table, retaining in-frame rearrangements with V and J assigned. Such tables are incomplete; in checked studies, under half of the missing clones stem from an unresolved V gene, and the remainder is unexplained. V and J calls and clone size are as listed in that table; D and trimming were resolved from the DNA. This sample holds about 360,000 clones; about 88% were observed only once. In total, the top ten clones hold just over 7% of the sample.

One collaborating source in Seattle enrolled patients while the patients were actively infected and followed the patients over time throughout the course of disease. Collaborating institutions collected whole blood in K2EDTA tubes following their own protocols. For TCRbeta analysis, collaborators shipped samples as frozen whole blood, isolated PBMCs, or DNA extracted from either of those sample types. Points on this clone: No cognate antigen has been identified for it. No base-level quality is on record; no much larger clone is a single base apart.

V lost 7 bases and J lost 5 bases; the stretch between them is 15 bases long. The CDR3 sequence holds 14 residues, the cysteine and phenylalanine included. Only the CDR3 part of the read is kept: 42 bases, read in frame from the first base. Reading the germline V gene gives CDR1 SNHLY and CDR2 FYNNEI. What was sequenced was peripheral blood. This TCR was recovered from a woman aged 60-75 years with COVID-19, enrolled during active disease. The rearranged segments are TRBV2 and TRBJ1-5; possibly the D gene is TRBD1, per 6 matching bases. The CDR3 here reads CASTVTGSDQPQHF. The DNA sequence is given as TGTGCCAGCACCGTAACAGGGTCGGATCAGCCCCAGCATTTT.